The rows below give T cell receptor beta chains drawn from one sample of a study of T cells in localized non-small cell lung cancer. Here immunoSEQ multiplex PCR was the method, and the copy in TCRdb shows in-frame clones only, minus some. There are about 40,000 clones in the sample; more than 75% occur only once, and approximately 3.4% lies in the top ten. Material: peripheral blood, obtained before any cancer treatment. The receptors here all came from a man aged 18 to 50 with stage I lung adenocarcinoma. The CDR3 runs from the conserved cysteine through the conserved F or W. A D gene is named only where the DNA matches it firmly. A clone size is listed for some rows: how often the clone was seen (once, few, many), or a class if it is expanded.

v_gene	d_gene	abundance	j_gene	CDR3nt	CDR3aa
TRBV9	-	-	TRBJ2-2	TGTGCCAGCAGTTGGGGCCCCGGGGAGCTGTTTTTT	CASSWGPGELFF
TRBV18	-	-	TRBJ1-2	TGTGCCAGCTCGTCCGAGGTCGGCTACACCTTC	CASSSEVGYTF
TRBV7-2	-	-	TRBJ2-7	TGTGCCAGCAGCAAAGGGCCCTACGAGCAGTACTTC	CASSKGPYEQYF
TRBV20-1	-	-	TRBJ2-1	TGCAGTGCTAGACACACAGGGCCCGGGTTCTTC	CSARHTGPGFF
TRBV5-1	-	-	TRBJ2-7	TGCGCCAGCAGCTTGGTCGGTGTCGGCCCCGGCGAGCAGTACTTC	CASSLVGVGPGEQYF
TRBV19	-	few	TRBJ1-3	TGTGCCAGCGACCCCGGGGACCCCAGATCTGGAAACACCATATATTTT	CASDPGDPRSGNTIYF
TRBV6-1	-	-	TRBJ2-2	TGTGCCAGCAGTGTTCCAAAAGGCGGGGAGCTGTTTTTT	CASSVPKGGELFF
TRBV9	TRBD1	-	TRBJ2-5	TGTGCCAGCAGCGTAGGGTTAACAGGGGCAGCGGAGACCCAGTACTTC	CASSVGLTGAAETQYF
TRBV5-4	TRBD1	few	TRBJ1-2	TGTGCCAGCAGCGGGGGGGACAGTTACTATGGCTACACCTTC	CASSGGDSYYGYTF
TRBV7-7	-	-	TRBJ2-1	TGTGCCAGCAGCTTAGAGGTAGGGGATGAGCAGTTCTTC	CASSLEVGDEQFF
TRBV10-3	-	-	TRBJ2-2	TGTGCCATCAGTGAGCCGGAGACAGGCTCCGGGGAGCTGTTTTTT	CAISEPETGSGELFF
TRBV7-2	-	-	TRBJ1-1	TGTGCCAGCAGCTTAGTGATGACGAACACTGAAGCTTTCTTT	CASSLVMTNTEAFF
TRBV19	TRBD2	-	TRBJ2-3	TGTGCCAGTAGTATCTCTAGCGGGGGCGACGGATCCACAGATACGCAGTATTTT	CASSISSGGDGSTDTQYF
TRBV28	-	few	TRBJ1-2	TGTGCCAGCAGTTTGTTCCAGGGGAGGTATGGCTACACCTTC	CASSLFQGRYGYTF
TRBV7-2	-	-	TRBJ2-5	TGTGCCAGCAGCTTAAATAGTCTAAGGAACAGGCAGGGGCCTGAGACCCAGTACTTC	CASSLNSLRNRQGPETQYF
TRBV27	-	once	TRBJ2-1	TGTGCCAGCAGTTTAGACGTCGGCAATGAGCAGTTCTTC	CASSLDVGNEQFF
TRBV6-5	-	-	TRBJ2-7	TGTGCCAGCAGCCCTAGGACGGAGTCCTACGAGCAGTACTTC	CASSPRTESYEQYF
TRBV11-2	-	once	TRBJ2-6	TGTGCCAGCAGCTTAGATCCAGCCTGGGAGGCCAACGTCCTGACTTTC	CASSLDPAWEANVLTF
TRBV19	TRBD2	-	TRBJ2-7	TGTGCCAGTAGAGAGCGGGGGGCCAATCGCGAGCAGTACTTC	CASRERGANREQYF
TRBV5-8	-	-	TRBJ2-5	TGTGCCAGCAGCTTAGGAGACAGAGCCCAAGAGACCCAGTACTTC	CASSLGDRAQETQYF
TRBV9	-	-	TRBJ1-1	TGTGCCAGCAGCGCCCACGGATCTATTAACACTGAAGCTTTCTTT	CASSAHGSINTEAFF
TRBV30	-	-	TRBJ1-2	TGTGCCTGGGGTTACAGAGACTCGGGGGGCTACACCTTC	CAWGYRDSGGYTF
TRBV14	-	-	TRBJ2-7	TGTGCCAGCAGCCCTCAGGGGACCCGGGCTTACGAGCAGTACTTC	CASSPQGTRAYEQYF
TRBV7-2	-	-	TRBJ1-2	TGTGCCAGCAGCCCTATTAACTATGGCTACACCTTC	CASSPINYGYTF
TRBV7-2	-	-	TRBJ1-2	TGTGCCAGCAGCTCCGCAGGAGAGGTGGGGGGCTACACCTTC	CASSSAGEVGGYTF